Listed below are T cell receptor beta chains from one sample, sequenced in a study of cytomegalovirus exposure and HLA in healthy donors. Repertoires were generated with immunoSEQ multiplex PCR, while TCRdb's copy carries only in-frame clones and drops some. The profile shows 150,000 to 200,000 clones, more than 70% of them singletons. The sequenced sample was PBMCs. The receptors were gathered from a boy aged 5-17 years in good health and CMV-seronegative. Each CDR3 is given with its conserved first and last residue. The D gene is left open where the match is weak. Clone size, where shown, is once, few, many, or a class for clones that have expanded.

D,V,J,size,DNA,CDR3
.,TRBV30,TRBJ2-2,.,TGTGGATGGACAGTCACCGGGGAGCTGTTTTTT,CGWTVTGELFF
.,TRBV9,TRBJ1-1,.,TGTGCCAGCAGCGAGGGAGGGGAATTAACTGAAGCTTTCTTT,CASSEGGELTEAFF
TRBD1,TRBV28,TRBJ2-7,.,TGTGCCAGCAGTTTCCTGGGACAGGGGAGCTACGAGCAGTACTTC,CASSFLGQGSYEQYF
TRBD1,TRBV23-1,TRBJ2-3,.,TGCGCCAGCAGTCAATCGGCAGGGGGCCCAGATACGCAGTATTTT,CASSQSAGGPDTQYF
.,TRBV7-9,TRBJ2-7,.,TGTGCCAGCAGCCACCAGGGTTTCGAGCAGTACTTC,CASSHQGFEQYF
.,TRBV2,TRBJ2-7,.,TGTGCCAGCAGGTTCGAGAGCCAGGGGCTCCAAACCTACGAGCAGTACTTC,CASRFESQGLQTYEQYF
TRBD1,TRBV27,TRBJ2-7,.,TGTGCCAGCAGTTTATTTTACAGGGGCGAGCAGTACTTC,CASSLFYRGEQYF
TRBD1,TRBV28,TRBJ2-7,once,TGTGCCAGCAGTTCCCTCGGGACAGGTAAACACGAGCAGTACTTC,CASSSLGTGKHEQYF
TRBD2,TRBV10-3,TRBJ2-1,.,TGTGCCACCGCGCGAATTTGGACTAGCGGGGGGGCTTTCAATGAGCAGTTCTTC,CATARIWTSGGAFNEQFF
TRBD2,TRBV30,TRBJ2-7,once,TGTGCCTGGAGTGAGGCTAGCGGGACCTTAGGCTCCTACGAGCAGTACTTC,CAWSEASGTLGSYEQYF
TRBD1,TRBV28,TRBJ1-2,.,TGTGCCAGCAGCCGCGGACAGGGAGTAGCTGTGTATGGCTACACCTTC,CASSRGQGVAVYGYTF
TRBD1,TRBV2,TRBJ2-7,.,TGTGCCAGCAGGGGGGACAGGACCGCCTACGAGCAGTACTTC,CASRGDRTAYEQYF
.,TRBV9,TRBJ1-6,.,TGTGCCAGCAGCCCCGGGACACTGAGCTCCTATAATTCACCCCTCCACTTT,CASSPGTLSSYNSPLHF
.,TRBV6-1,TRBJ1-1,.,TGTGCCAGCAGACCAGGAGGTGAAGCTTTCTTT,CASRPGGEAFF
TRBD1,TRBV5-1,TRBJ1-1,.,TGCGCCAGCAGCTTACAGGGGGCAGGGACTGAAGCTTTCTTT,CASSLQGAGTEAFF
.,TRBV11-2,TRBJ2-7,.,TGTGCCAGCAGCTTAGGTAGACTAGGGCGCGAGCAGTACTTC,CASSLGRLGREQYF
TRBD1,TRBV4-1,TRBJ2-7,.,TGCGCCAGCAGCCAAGATACCGGGACAGGGGGCAACTACGAGCAGTACTTC,CASSQDTGTGGNYEQYF
TRBD1,TRBV5-4,TRBJ1-4,few,TGTGCCAGCAGCCCGGACAGGAGTAATGAAAAACTGTTTTTT,CASSPDRSNEKLFF
TRBD1,TRBV10-2,TRBJ1-5,.,TGCGCCAGCAGTACAGGGGGCGCCCAGCCCCAGCATTTT,CASSTGGAQPQHF
TRBD1,TRBV5-8,TRBJ1-5,.,TGTGCCAGCAGCAAGGGACAGACAAGCAATCAGCCCCAGCATTTT,CASSKGQTSNQPQHF
.,TRBV9,TRBJ1-1,.,TGTGCCAGCAGCGTAGTGTCGGGAATGAGGGACACTGAAGCTTTCTTT,CASSVVSGMRDTEAFF
.,TRBV6-5,TRBJ2-7,once,TGTGCCAGCAGTTACTCAGGGGCGAGGGAGCAGTACTTC,CASSYSGAREQYF
TRBD1,TRBV2,TRBJ1-1,.,TGTGCCAGCAGTGAACTAACAGGGGTCACTGAAGCTTTCTTT,CASSELTGVTEAFF
.,TRBV18,TRBJ2-7,.,TGTGCCAGCTCACCCAAGGCAGGTCCCTCCTCCTACGAGCAGTACTTC,CASSPKAGPSSYEQYF
TRBD2,TRBV5-8,TRBJ2-5,.,TGTGCCAGCAGCTTGGTCGAACGGGAGGATAGGGAGCAGTACTTC,CASSLVEREDREQYF
TRBD2,TRBV15,TRBJ2-5,.,TGTGCCACCAGCTCAGATGATTTTCCGGGACTAGCGGAAGAGACCCAGTACTTC,CATSSDDFPGLAEETQYF
.,TRBV5-1,TRBJ1-2,.,TGCGCCAGCAGCTTGGAACGGGTCCCGCGTTCAAACTATGGCTACACCTTC,CASSLERVPRSNYGYTF
.,TRBV2,TRBJ1-5,.,TGTGCCAGCAGTGAGGTACCGCAGGGCCAGCATTTT,CASSEVPQGQHF
.,TRBV9,TRBJ2-2,.,TGTGCCAGCAGCGTAGGCGAGGGCGGGGAGCTGTTTTTT,CASSVGEGGELFF
TRBD1,TRBV4-1,TRBJ1-2,.,TGCGCCAGCAGCCAAGATCCTGACAGGGGCTATGGCTACACCTTC,CASSQDPDRGYGYTF
TRBD1,TRBV2,TRBJ1-4,.,TGTGCCAGCAGTGATCGTGGTGGACAGGGTGGTTTT,CASSDRGGQGGF
.,TRBV2,TRBJ2-7,.,TGTGCCAGCAGTGTATTCCCGTCCTACGAGCAGTACTTC,CASSVFPSYEQYF
.,TRBV5-8,TRBJ1-1,.,TGTGCCAGCAGCTTGTTGATTTCGGGAAACATGAACACTGAAGCTTTCTTT,CASSLLISGNMNTEAFF
.,TRBV2,TRBJ2-2,.,TGTGCCAGCAGTGGGCTAGCTGGGCGCACCGGGGAGCTGTTTTTT,CASSGLAGRTGELFF